The 10 T cell receptor beta chains listed next were all sequenced from one sample in a study of blood T cell repertoires in COVID-19. The assay was immunoSEQ multiplex PCR, and TCRdb's table has in-frame clones only and misses some. The sample has hundreds of thousands of clones, 88% seen once. Sequencing input: peripheral blood. These receptors all stem from a woman aged 25 to 39 with COVID-19, enrolled during active disease.

The chain links TRBV4-1 to TRBJ1-5, with TRBD1 matching over 7 bases. J lost 4 bases, V lost 2 bases, and 8 bases had no gene match. Germline CDR1 and CDR2: MGHRA and YSYEKL. The CDR3 sequence is 16 residues long. This CDR3 reads CASSQSVTGNNQPQHF. The CDR3 region has the DNA TGCGCCAGCAGCCAATCTGTGACAGGGAATAATCAGCCCCAGCATTTT.

This clone was seen once. The rearrangement uses TRBV6-2 or TRBV6-3 and TRBJ2-1; TRBD1 matches at 10 bases. CDR1 is MNHEY and CDR2 is SVGEGT in the germline V gene. V lost 6 bases and J lost 10; bases outside the gene matches: 18. The CDR3 runs 17 residues. Written as DNA, the CDR3 is TGTGCCAGCAGCCGACAGGGGGCTGGAAAAAGGAGCGGGGAGCAGTTCTTC. Translated, it gives CASSRQGAGKRSGEQFF.

The CDR3 sequence: CASTVAGGLHNEQFF. The CDR3 bases are TGTGCCAGCACCGTAGCAGGGGGCCTCCACAATGAGCAGTTCTTC. The chain joins TRBV6-5 to TRBJ2-1, with 8 bases identical to TRBD1. Losses at the gene ends were 7 bases for V and 5 bases for J; bases not matched to a gene: 10. The CDR3 runs 15 residues. The germline gives CDR1 MNHEY, CDR2 SVGAGI.

The rearrangement links TRBV30 to TRBJ1-2; tentatively, D is TRBD1 (6 bases). Germline assignment: CDR1 GTSNPN and CDR2 SVGIG (reference sequence). Trimming removed 2 bases from V and 5 bases from J, with 12 bases in between. This CDR3 comprises 13 residues. The chain's CDR3 is CAWSPAGEYGYTF. In DNA form, the CDR3 reads TGTGCCTGGAGTCCCGCAGGGGAATATGGCTACACCTTC.

This clone is a singleton in its sample. The V gene is TRBV6-2 or TRBV6-3, the J gene TRBJ1-2; perhaps TRBD1 as D (6 bases). Trimming removed 0 bases at V and 6 bases at J, with 11 bases between. This CDR3 contains 14 residues. Germline V gene data show CDR1 as MNHEY and CDR2 as SVGEGT. CDR3 amino acids: CASSYSWGQDGYTF. The CDR3 DNA is TGTGCCAGCAGTTACTCATGGGGGCAGGATGGCTACACCTTC.

This clone was seen more than once but under ten times. The CDR3 DNA sequence: TGTGCCAGCAGCTTAGTCGCCACAGGCACTGAAGCTTTCTTT. As protein: CASSLVATGTEAFF. The rearrangement links TRBV7-9 to TRBJ1-1; perhaps TRBD1 as D (5 bases). Germline V lookup: CDR1 SEHNR, CDR2 FQNEAQ (reference sequence). This CDR3 has 14 residues. The V gene lost 1 base and the J gene lost 4 bases, with 10 bases spanning the gap.

J is TRBJ1-4 and V is TRBV28, with a weak D call TRBD1 (5 bases). With 3 bases removed from V and 0 bases from J, the gap between germline ends came to 11 bases. Germline V lookup: CDR1 MDHEN, CDR2 SYDVKM. This CDR3 has 16 residues. The CDR3 is CASSLLGAATNEKLFF. The CDR3 coding sequence is TGTGCCAGCAGTTTGTTAGGGGCAGCAACTAATGAAAAACTGTTTTTT.

V is TRBV5-4 and J is TRBJ2-7; tentative D call: TRBD2 (6 bases). This CDR3 region has 15 residues. CDR1 and CDR2 from the germline V gene are SGHNT and YYREEE (reference sequence). With 1 base removed from V and 5 bases from J, the gap between germline ends came to 16 bases. The chain's CDR3 is CASSLSTSSIHEQYF. CDR3 DNA: TGTGCCAGCAGCTTGTCTACTAGCAGTATCCACGAGCAGTACTTC.

This clone was picked up one time. The chain uses TRBV6-5 and TRBJ1-5; D is uncertain. Germline V gene lookup returns CDR1 MNHEY and CDR2 SVGAGI. Trimming took 6 bases from V and 5 from J, leaving 8 bases between them. This CDR3 spans 12 amino acids. CDR3 nucleotides: TGTGCCAGCAGAAGCCCGGATCAGCCCCAGCATTTT. This sequence encodes CASRSPDQPQHF.

The rearrangement links TRBV9 to TRBJ2-7; D may be TRBD1 (5 bases). Germline lookup yields CDR1 SGDLS and CDR2 YYNGEE. This CDR3 contains 15 residues. V was pared by 0 bases and J by 5 bases, with 15 bases between. The CDR3 DNA reads as TGTGCCAGCAGCGTAGAGGGGCGTGCCATGGACGAGCAGTACTTC. Protein: CASSVEGRAMDEQYF.